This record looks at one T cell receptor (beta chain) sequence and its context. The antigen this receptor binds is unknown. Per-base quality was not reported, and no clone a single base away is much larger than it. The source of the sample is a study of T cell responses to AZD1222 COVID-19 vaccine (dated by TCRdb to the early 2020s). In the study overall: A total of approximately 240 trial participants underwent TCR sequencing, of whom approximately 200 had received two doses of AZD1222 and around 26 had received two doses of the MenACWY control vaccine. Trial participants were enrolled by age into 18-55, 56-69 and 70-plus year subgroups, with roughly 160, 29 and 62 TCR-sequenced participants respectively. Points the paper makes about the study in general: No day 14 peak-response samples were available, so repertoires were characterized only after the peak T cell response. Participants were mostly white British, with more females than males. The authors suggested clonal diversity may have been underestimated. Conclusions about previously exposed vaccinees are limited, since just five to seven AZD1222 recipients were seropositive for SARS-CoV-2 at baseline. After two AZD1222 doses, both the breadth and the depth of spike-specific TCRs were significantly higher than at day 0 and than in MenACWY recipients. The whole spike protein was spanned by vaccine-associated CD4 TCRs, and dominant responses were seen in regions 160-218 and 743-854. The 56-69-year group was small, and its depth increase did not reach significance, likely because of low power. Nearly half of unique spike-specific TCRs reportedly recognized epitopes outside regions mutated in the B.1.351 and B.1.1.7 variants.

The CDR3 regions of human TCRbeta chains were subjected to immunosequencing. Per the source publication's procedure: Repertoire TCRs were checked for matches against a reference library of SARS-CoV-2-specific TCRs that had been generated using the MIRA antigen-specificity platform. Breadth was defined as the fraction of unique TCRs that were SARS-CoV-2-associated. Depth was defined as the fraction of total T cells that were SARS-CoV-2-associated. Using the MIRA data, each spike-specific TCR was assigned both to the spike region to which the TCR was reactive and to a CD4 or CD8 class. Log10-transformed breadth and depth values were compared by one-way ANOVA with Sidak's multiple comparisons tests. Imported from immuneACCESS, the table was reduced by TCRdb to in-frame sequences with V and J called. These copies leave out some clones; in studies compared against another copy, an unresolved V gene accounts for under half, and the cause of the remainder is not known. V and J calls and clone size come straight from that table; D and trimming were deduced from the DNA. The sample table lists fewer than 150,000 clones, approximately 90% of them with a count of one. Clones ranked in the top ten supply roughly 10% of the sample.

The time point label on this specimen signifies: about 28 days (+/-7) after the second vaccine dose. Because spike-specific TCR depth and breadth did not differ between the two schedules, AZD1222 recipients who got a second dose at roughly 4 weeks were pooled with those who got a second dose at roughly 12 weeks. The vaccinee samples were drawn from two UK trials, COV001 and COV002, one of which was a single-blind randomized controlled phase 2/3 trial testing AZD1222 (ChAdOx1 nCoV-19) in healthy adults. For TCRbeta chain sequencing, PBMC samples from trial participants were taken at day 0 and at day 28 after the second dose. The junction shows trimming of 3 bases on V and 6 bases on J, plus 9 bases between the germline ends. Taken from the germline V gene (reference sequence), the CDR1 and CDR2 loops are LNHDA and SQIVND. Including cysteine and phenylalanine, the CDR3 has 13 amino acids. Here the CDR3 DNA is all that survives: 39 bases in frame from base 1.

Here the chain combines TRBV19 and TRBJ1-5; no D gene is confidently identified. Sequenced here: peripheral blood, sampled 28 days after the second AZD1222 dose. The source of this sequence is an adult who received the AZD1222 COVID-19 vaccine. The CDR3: CASSIGPSQPQHF. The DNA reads TGTGCCAGTAGTATCGGACCCAGTCAGCCCCAGCATTTT.